This T cell receptor beta chain was observed in a study of blood T cells in healthy people across ages. Next came a second PCR, run for roughly 6 to 11 cycles, which used a sample-barcoded 5' primer along with a J-beta primer mix. Via MiXCR, TCRdb re-called the 5' RACE reads, giving one row per CDR3 protein. Among some 760,000 distinct CDR3 sequences, 25% were seen once, and the ten largest hold 8% to 10%. The CDR3 is 16 amino acids. The germline CDR1 and CDR2 sequences are DFQATT and SNEGSKA (reference sequence). This same sample was also taken into another study, of T cells of mothers and their children.

The sequence was obtained from a boy younger than 18 in good health. The source material was blood. The chain has TRBV20-1 and TRBJ2-5, with D possibly TRBD1 on 6 matching bases. The J call is uncertain, as TRBJ2-7 better fits the DNA end. The CDR3 spells CSARVMYKGENGEQYF. Written as DNA, the CDR3 is TGCAGTGCTAGAGTTATGTACAAGGGGGAAAACGGCGAGCAGTACTTC.